Sequencing of this TCR beta chain was carried out in a study of T cell repertoires in cytomegalovirus infection. Study-level information: TCR beta signatures that were public indicated CMV infection and matching HLA type. Regarding the study as a whole: Individuals carrying CMV plus the relevant HLA were identified by cumulative frequency of public TCR beta families. Clonotype analysis showed dominance of the ex vivo response by HLA-C-restricted CMV-specific TCR beta clonotypes.

TCRdb used MiXCR to reprocess the reads, holding one entry per CDR3 protein. The sample carries 250,000 or so distinct CDR3 sequences, about a sixth recorded once. Only a few counts were recorded for this clonotype. The antigen is unknown. The CDR3 totals 16 residues. Trimming removed 0 bases from V and 2 bases from J, with 15 bases in between. Germline lookup yields CDR1 SQVTM and CDR2 ANQGSEA. Material for sequencing was CD8+ T cells from PBMCs. This receptor was identified in a human donor in good health (CMV status not recorded). Some clones in this sample may be carry-over from other donors' samples. The chain carries TRBV29-1 and TRBJ2-3; D might be TRBD1 or TRBD2, each matching 6 bases. The CDR3 DNA reads as TGCAGCGTTGAAGAGGGAGGACAGCCGGCCACAGATACGCAGTATTTT. This codes for CSVEEGGQPATDTQYF.